Each of the 25 T cell receptor beta chains below was sequenced from the same sample in a study of response to subunit inactivated influenza vaccine (dated by TCRdb to 2016 to 2019). Library construction relied on RT-PCR. Sequenced on an Illumina HiSeq 2500. The public reads were quality trimmed at Q25 with fastp and then assembled into clones with MiXCR by TCRdb, keeping productive beta chains. Entries are consolidated by CDR3 protein sequence, retaining the most common genes and DNA. The sample data list hundreds of thousands of distinct CDR3 sequences, and over 9% of these were observed just once. The ten largest clonotypes hold about 11% of the sample. The same data also went into a second study, on T cells expressing NK-cell markers. As described in the second report: TCR beta cDNA libraries were prepared using 5'RACE template switching, which introduced a universal primer site and unique molecular identifiers.

The material sequenced was PBMCs from blood, taken on the day of vaccination. These receptors were collected from a middle-aged man who received an inactivated influenza vaccine. Donor details come from another sample of the same person, matched by shared clones.

This clonotype was detected a few times. The chain has TRBV20-1 and TRBJ2-7; no firm D call. The germline V gene has CDR1 DFQATT and CDR2 SNEGSKA (reference sequence). V was cut by 0 bases and J by 3 bases, with 12 bases left in between. CDR3 length: 14 residues. CDR3 nucleotide sequence: TGCAGTGCTAGAGATTTGACCGTAGACTACGAGCAGTACTTC. It specifies CSARDLTVDYEQYF.

V is TRBV29-1 and J is TRBJ2-2; D is undetermined. The germline gives CDR1 SQVTM, CDR2 ANQGSEA. With 6 bases removed from V and 6 bases from J, the gap between germline ends came to 5 bases. The CDR3 length is 10 residues. CDR3 sequence: CSVDAGELFF. The CDR3 region has the DNA TGCAGCGTAGATGCCGGGGAGCTGTTTTTT.

The gene calls are TRBV6-2 or TRBV6-3 and TRBJ1-5, with a possible D match to TRBD1 (6 bases). Germline assignment: CDR1 MNHEY and CDR2 SVGEGT. The CDR3 has 14 residues. V lost 5 bases and J lost 4, with 12 bases in between. CDR3 in DNA: TGTGCCAGCAGTCGGGACAAACTAAATCAGCCCCAGCATTTT. Its translation: CASSRDKLNQPQHF.

V and J are TRBV7-8 and TRBJ2-2; the match to TRBD2 covers 8 bases. This CDR3 spans 16 amino acids. CDR1 is SGHVS, CDR2 FQNEAQ, per germline. V gave up 0 bases and J gave up 7 bases; unmatched junction bases: 7. As DNA, the CDR3 is TGTGCCAGCAGCTTAGCGCAAAAACTAGCGGTCGGGGAGCTGTTTTTT. Protein sequence: CASSLAQKLAVGELFF.

The chain recombines TRBV10-2 with TRBJ2-3; TRBD2 matches at 16 bases. Looked up from germline, CDR1 is WSHSY and CDR2 is SAAADI. V lost 3 bases and J lost 0; bases outside the gene matches: 9. The CDR3 has 20 residues. The CDR3 bases are TGCGCCAGCAGTGACCCGGGACTAGCGGGGGGGCCGGAGAGCACAGATACGCAGTATTTT. Residues: CASSDPGLAGGPESTDTQYF.

This chain uses TRBV12-3 or TRBV12-4 with TRBJ2-1; tentative D call: TRBD2 (5 bases). The CDR3 runs 14 residues. V was trimmed by 7 bases and J by 9 bases, leaving 19 bases between them. The CDR3 reads CASIIGESLGEQFF. The CDR3 region has the DNA TGTGCCAGCATAATCGGGGAGTCTCTAGGTGAGCAGTTCTTC.

The J gene is TRBJ2-7, the V gene TRBV12-3 or TRBV12-4, with 8 bases aligning to TRBD2. With V trimmed by 4 bases and J by 1 base, 6 bases remained unmatched. The CDR3 extends over 15 amino acids. DNA for the CDR3: TGTGCCAGCAGTTCCCCCGGGAGGGGGTCCTACGAGCAGTACTTC. Its protein is CASSSPGRGSYEQYF.

This clonotype came up many times. V gene TRBV20-1 combines with J gene TRBJ2-7, with 7 bases identical to TRBD1. The CDR3 is 14 residues long. V shed 6 bases and J 5 bases; nucleotides not matched to a gene: 13. The V gene's germline CDR1 is DFQATT and CDR2 SNEGSKA (reference sequence). The DNA of the CDR3 is TGCAGTGCAAATACAGGGGATCCTCCTAACGAGCAGTACTTC. Its translation is CSANTGDPPNEQYF.

This chain joins TRBV9 and TRBJ2-7, with TRBD1 identical over 8 bases. Germline V gene data show CDR1 as SGDLS and CDR2 as YYNGEE. After removal of 3 bases from V and 2 bases from J, the junction contained 10 bases not matched to a gene. This CDR3 is 16 amino acids long. The CDR3: CASSGAGDRPTYEQYF. The DNA for the CDR3 is TGTGCCAGCAGCGGAGCTGGGGACAGGCCAACCTACGAGCAGTACTTC. The variable domain in full, with the rest retrieved from reference TRBV9 and TRBJ2-7, is DSGVTQTPKHLITATGQRVTLRCSPRSGDLSVYWYQQSLDQGLQFLIQYYNGEERAKGNILERFSAQQFPDLHSELNLSSLELGDSALYFCASSGAGDRPTYEQYFGPGTRLTVT.

This clonotype was detected only a few times. The chain joins TRBV5-1 to TRBJ2-7; no reliable D call. This CDR3 spans 15 amino acids. CDR1 is SGHRS, CDR2 YFSETQ, per germline. The V and J ends lost 1 base and 3 bases respectively, with 14 bases between them. DNA for the CDR3: TGCGCCAGCAGCTTGTCGCCGACTGGGAACTACGAGCAGTACTTC. As protein: CASSLSPTGNYEQYF.

The genes are TRBV20-1 and TRBJ1-4; D uncertain. CDR1 is DFQATT, CDR2 SNEGSKA, per germline (reference sequence). The CDR3 length is 14 residues. V was trimmed by 0 bases and J by 5 bases, leaving 10 bases between them. Written as DNA, the CDR3 is TGCAGTGCTAGAGATTTTTCGGGAAATGAAAAACTGTTTTTT. Its protein product is CSARDFSGNEKLFF.

The chain couples TRBV9 to TRBJ2-1; the D call may be TRBD1 or TRBD2 (5 bases each). Trimming took off 2 bases at V and 8 bases at J, with 17 bases between the two ends. Germline CDR1 SGDLS, CDR2 YYNGEE. CDR3 length equals 15 residues. The CDR3 is CASSVRGASPHEQFF. The CDR3 DNA reads as TGTGCCAGCAGCGTCCGTGGGGCTAGCCCCCATGAGCAGTTCTTC.

The chain uses TRBV5-1 and TRBJ1-4, with TRBD1 as a possible D gene (5 bases). Trimming left V 4 bases short and J 2 bases short, with 15 bases between. Looked up from germline, CDR1 is SGHRS and CDR2 is YFSETQ. The CDR3 runs to 16 residues. For the CDR3, the DNA is TGCGCCAGCAGCCTAGGGGTAACAGGCACTAATGAAAAACTGTTTTTT. Its protein is CASSLGVTGTNEKLFF.

This clonotype was seen only a few times. The J gene is TRBJ2-3, the V gene TRBV2, with TRBD1 identical over 10 bases. The CDR3 loop spans 13 amino acids. Germline V gene data show CDR1 as SNHLY and CDR2 as FYNNEI. Trimming cost V 8 bases and J 4 bases; bases outside gene matches: 3. The CDR3 loop reads CASGGQGADTQYF. DNA of the CDR3: TGTGCCAGCGGTGGACAGGGGGCAGATACGCAGTATTTT.

This clonotype was recorded many times. J is TRBJ1-2 and V is TRBV20-1; no reliable D call. Trimming took 2 bases from V and 2 from J, leaving 6 bases between them. This CDR3 spans 12 amino acids. CDR1 and CDR2 (germline): DFQATT, SNEGSKA (reference sequence). CDR3 sequence (DNA): TGCAGTGCTAGACCCGGGAACTATGGCTACACCTTC. It codes for CSARPGNYGYTF.

V gene TRBV11-2 combines with J gene TRBJ2-1, with D maybe TRBD2 (6 bases). The V and J ends lost 5 bases and 8 bases respectively, with 10 bases between them. In germline, CDR1 is SGHAT, CDR2 FQNNGV. The CDR3 has 12 residues. This chain's CDR3 is CASSPSGDEQFF. The CDR3 nucleotides read TGTGCCAGCAGCCCTTCGGGAGATGAGCAGTTCTTC. Variable domain in full (rest from reference TRBV11-2 and TRBJ2-1): EAGVAQSPRYKIIEKRQSVAFWCNPISGHATLYWYQQILGQGPKLLIQFQNNGVVDDSQLPKDRFSAERLKGVDSTLKIQPAKLEDSAVYLCASSPSGDEQFFGPGTRLTVL.

This clonotype was detected only a few times. The chain employs TRBV11-2 and TRBJ2-7; 10 bases map to TRBD2. The germline gives CDR1 SGHAT, CDR2 FQNNGV. The trim removed 2 bases at V and 5 bases at J, leaving 6 bases unmatched. The CDR3 is 15 amino acids. The DNA for the CDR3 is TGTGCCAGCAGCTTAAACCTAGCGGGAGTGAACGAGCAGTACTTC. Its translation: CASSLNLAGVNEQYF.

This clonotype has a count of ten or more. CDR3 DNA: TGCAGCGTTGCACAGGGACCCTACAATGAGCAGTTCTTC. Protein: CSVAQGPYNEQFF. This rearrangement joins TRBV29-1 to TRBJ2-1; D is perhaps TRBD1 (6 bases). Germline V gives CDR1 SQVTM, CDR2 ANQGSEA. The CDR3 loop spans 13 amino acids. V lost 4 bases, J lost 2 bases, and 9 bases lay in between.

This clonotype was observed a handful of times. The V gene is TRBV7-8, the J gene TRBJ2-7; no definite D call. V gave up 4 bases and J gave up 0 bases, with 7 bases separating them. This CDR3 has 13 residues. Germline values: CDR1 SGHVS, CDR2 FQNEAQ. The CDR3 spells CASSSLSSYEQYF. CDR3 DNA sequence: TGTGCCAGCAGCTCGTTGAGCTCCTACGAGCAGTACTTC.

V is TRBV15 and J is TRBJ2-3; tentatively, D is TRBD1 or TRBD2 (5 bases each). CDR1 is LNHNV, CDR2 YYDKDF, per germline (reference sequence). Trimming shortened V by 1 base and J by 5 bases, and 13 bases separated the two germline ends. There are 15 residues in the CDR3. The CDR3 DNA sequence: TGTGCCACCAGCAGAGGGGACGCCAGCGTAGATACGCAGTATTTT. Translated, it gives CATSRGDASVDTQYF.

The chain combines TRBV20-1 with TRBJ2-1, with 7 bases identical to TRBD1. The CDR3 is 16 residues long. Germline CDR1 and CDR2: DFQATT and SNEGSKA (reference sequence). With 0 bases clipped from V and 7 bases from J, the junction kept 12 bases outside the gene matches. The CDR3 nucleotides are TGCAGTGCTAGAGATTCCAGGACAGGCCCCCTTAATGAGCAGTTCTTC. This codes for CSARDSRTGPLNEQFF.

The chain couples TRBV5-1 to TRBJ2-1; 9 nucleotides align to TRBD1. Trimming cost V 4 bases and J 4 bases; bases outside gene matches: 6. CDR3 size: 15 residues. The V gene's germline CDR1 is SGHRS and CDR2 YFSETQ. The CDR3 sequence is CASSTPDRGYNEQFF. CDR3 nucleotide sequence: TGCGCCAGCAGCACCCCGGACAGGGGTTACAATGAGCAGTTCTTC.

This clonotype was seen repeatedly, ten times or more. The V gene is TRBV12-3 or TRBV12-4, the J gene TRBJ2-1; D gene uncertain. The CDR3 is made up of 18 amino acids. The germline V and J ends were trimmed by 5 bases and 0 bases, with 20 bases remaining between them. For the CDR3, the DNA is TGTGCCAGCAGTCATCCCCGAGATACGGAAAGCTCCTACAATGAGCAGTTCTTC. Translating it yields CASSHPRDTESSYNEQFF.

The chain is built from TRBV11-1 and TRBJ2-1; the match to TRBD2 covers 12 bases. Germline CDR1 is SGHAT and CDR2 is FQDESV (reference sequence). Trimming took 6 bases from V and 1 from J; bases not matched to a gene: 4. CDR3 length: 16 residues. The CDR3 coding sequence is TGTGCCAGCAGACCGGGACTAGCGGGTTCCTACAATGAGCAGTTCTTC. Protein product: CASRPGLAGSYNEQFF.

This clonotype was found many times. The chain carries TRBV12-3 or TRBV12-4 and TRBJ1-3; no clear D gene. Trimming stripped 5 bases from V and 0 bases from J, with 14 bases between. CDR3 size: 16 residues. The CDR3 DNA is TGTGCCAGCAGTCCCCCGAGTATCCTCTCTGGAAACACCATATATTTT. As protein: CASSPPSILSGNTIYF.